This T cell receptor (beta chain) was observed in a study of Graves' ophthalmopathy and Graves' hyperthyroidism. On the study more broadly: Sampling took place at initial diagnosis, with peripheral blood obtained before any treatment. Study-wide results and caveats: A majority of expanded thyroid clonotypes exceeding 0.001 frequency were likewise present in blood. Ophthalmopathy progression prediction by the model yielded a sensitivity of 55% to 71% and a specificity of 72% to 75%.

The length of the CDR3 is 13 residues. The germline V gene has CDR1 LNHDA and CDR2 SQIVND (reference sequence). V lost 7 bases, J lost 4 bases, and 5 bases stayed unmatched. RNA transcripts were the template, and TCR beta CDR3 regions were amplified from them. Scientists carried out first-round RT-PCR using HTBI primers and then a second-round multiplex PCR. One entry per CDR3 protein results from TCRdb running MiXCR on the multiplex PCR reads. The sample includes approximately 700,000 distinct CDR3 sequences, 40% seen only once; the top ten take roughly 45%. Details on this clonotype: What it binds is not known.

Input material: peripheral blood. The V call is TRBV19, the J call TRBJ1-2; 8 nucleotides agree with TRBD1. The TCR originated in an adult man with Graves' ophthalmopathy. The CDR3 sequence: CASNEQGGYGYTF. CDR3 DNA sequence: TGTGCCAGTAACGAACAGGGGGGCTATGGCTACACCTTC.